The T cell receptor (beta chain) under discussion was sequenced for a study of control samples from healthy donors and cancer patients. The germline V gene has CDR1 LNHDA and CDR2 SQIVND (reference sequence). The CDR3 totals 13 residues. V shed 5 bases and J 7 bases; nucleotides not matched to a gene: 7. Here immunoSEQ multiplex PCR was the method, and the copy in TCRdb shows in-frame clones only, minus some. In the table there are about 100,000 clones, around nine tenths of which are singletons. The chain is built from TRBV19 and TRBJ1-2, with 7 nucleotides matching TRBD1. This receptor was obtained from a man aged 30-40 years in good health. The sample was blood. The CDR3 reads CASSPRDRAGYTF. The CDR3 nucleotides read TGTGCCAGTAGTCCCCGCGACAGGGCTGGCTACACCTTC.